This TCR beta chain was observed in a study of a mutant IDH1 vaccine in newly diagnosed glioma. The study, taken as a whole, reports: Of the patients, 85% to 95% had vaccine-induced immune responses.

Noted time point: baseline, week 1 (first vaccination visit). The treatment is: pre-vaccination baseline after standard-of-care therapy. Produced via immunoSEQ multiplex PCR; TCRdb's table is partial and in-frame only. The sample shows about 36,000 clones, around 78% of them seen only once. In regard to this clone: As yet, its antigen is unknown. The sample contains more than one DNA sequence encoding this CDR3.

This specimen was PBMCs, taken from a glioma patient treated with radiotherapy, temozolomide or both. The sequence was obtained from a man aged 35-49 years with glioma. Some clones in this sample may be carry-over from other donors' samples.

CDR3 sequence reads: CASSEQGDQPQHF. In DNA, the CDR3 is TGTGCCAGCAGTGAGCAGGGAGATCAGCCCCAGCATTTT. The chain links TRBV6-1 to TRBJ1-5; TRBD1 might be the D (5 bases). V lost 3 bases and J 5 bases, leaving 8 bases between the germline ends. The CDR3 has 13 amino acids. Germline loops: CDR1 MNHNS, CDR2 SASEGT.